The rows below give T cell receptor beta chains drawn from one sample of a study of blood T cell repertoires in COVID-19. The table came from immunoSEQ multiplex PCR; TCRdb's copy has only in-frame clones and leaves some out. This table holds roughly 70,000 clones, roughly 86% found once. Specimen: peripheral blood. The source of these receptors is a man in his 70s with active COVID-19. Both conserved end residues are part of each CDR3. A D gene is named only where the DNA matches it firmly. Not all rows give a size; the values are once, few, many and, for expanded clones, a class.

cdr3_nt cdr3_aa d_call j_call v_call clone_size
TGTGCCAGCAGTTTATATCGCGGACAAGGCATAAGCAATCAGCCCCAGCATTTT CASSLYRGQGISNQPQHF NA TRBJ1-5 TRBV28 NA
TGTGCCAGCAGCCCCCGGGACAGCCCCTTATTGCCCCAGCATTTT CASSPRDSPLLPQHF TRBD1 TRBJ1-5 TRBV7-8 medium-sized
TGTGCCTGGAGAAAGTCTAGCGGGAGGCACAATGAGCAGTTCTTC CAWRKSSGRHNEQFF TRBD2 TRBJ2-1 TRBV30 NA
TGTGCCAGCAGTTCCGAAAAACAAAGATTAGCGGGAGGGCCTTACACCGGGGAGCTGTTTTTT CASSSEKQRLAGGPYTGELFF TRBD2 TRBJ2-2 TRBV27 NA
TGTGCCAGCACCAAACTAGCGGGGGACACAGATACGCAGTATTTT CASTKLAGDTDTQYF TRBD2 TRBJ2-3 TRBV6-5 NA
TGTGCCAGCAGCGCCCGACTAGCGGGAGGGGGGGAGACCCAGTACTTC CASSARLAGGGETQYF TRBD2 TRBJ2-5 TRBV7-2 NA
TGTGCCAGCAGCTTAGGGGTGGCGGGACCCTCCTACAATGAGCAGTTCTTC CASSLGVAGPSYNEQFF NA TRBJ2-1 TRBV13 NA
TGCGCCAGCAGCCAAGAAGTAGCGGGAGAGCGCTGGGGCAATGAGCAGTTCTTC CASSQEVAGERWGNEQFF TRBD2 TRBJ2-1 TRBV4-1 NA
TGCGCCAGCAGCCAAGCTAGCGTGGGGCAGTACTTC CASSQASVGQYF NA TRBJ2-7 TRBV4-3 NA
TGTGCCAGCAGCTTAGGGGCCGGGTTAATAAGCTCTGGGGCCAACGTCCTGACTTTC CASSLGAGLISSGANVLTF NA TRBJ2-6 TRBV5-5 NA
TGTGCCAGCAGCCCCAGGGATGCTGGAAACACCATATATTTT CASSPRDAGNTIYF NA TRBJ1-3 TRBV13 NA
TGTGCCACTGGGGGACAGGGCAGCAATCAGCCCCAGCATTTT CATGGQGSNQPQHF TRBD1 TRBJ1-5 TRBV10-3 once
TGCGCCAGCAGCTTGGTAATCCAGGGGGTAGGAGATACGCAGTATTTT CASSLVIQGVGDTQYF TRBD1 TRBJ2-3 TRBV5-1 NA
TGTGCCAGCAGTTATCGGGGAGCGAACACCGGGGAGCTGTTTTTT CASSYRGANTGELFF NA TRBJ2-2 TRBV6-2/TRBV6-3 once
TGTGCCAGCAGCTTGGGGCCAGGACAGGGGGCGGCGGGGCAGTACTTC CASSLGPGQGAAGQYF TRBD1 TRBJ2-7 TRBV5-4 once
TGTGCCAGCAGCCCGGGGGGGGAGGCCAAAAACATTCAGTACTTC CASSPGGEAKNIQYF TRBD2 TRBJ2-4 TRBV7-6 NA
TGTGCCAGTAGTATAGGCGGGAGGGCTGGGACCGGGGAGCTGTTTTTT CASSIGGRAGTGELFF TRBD2 TRBJ2-2 TRBV19 NA
TGTGCCAGCCCGGAGGACGCAGGGGGCAGGGGTAGGCCTGAAGCTTTCTTT CASPEDAGGRGRPEAFF TRBD1 TRBJ1-1 TRBV27 NA
TGTGCCAGCAGCCCCCGGACAGGGGCGAGCACAGATACGCAGTATTTT CASSPRTGASTDTQYF TRBD1 TRBJ2-3 TRBV7-9 NA
TGTGCCAGCGGGGCAGACCAAGAGACCCAGTACTTC CASGADQETQYF NA TRBJ2-5 TRBV7-2 NA
TGTGCCTGGAGGAACCCAGGGGGCTACACCTTC CAWRNPGGYTF NA TRBJ1-2 TRBV30 NA
TGTGCCAGCAGCCCCTCGAGTAACATTCAGTACTTC CASSPSSNIQYF NA TRBJ2-4 TRBV11-3 NA
TGTGCCAGCAGCACGCGACAGGGGTGGACTGAAGCTTTCTTT CASSTRQGWTEAFF TRBD1 TRBJ1-1 TRBV7-2 NA
TGCAGCGTTGAGGGGAGGGGCGCCTACGAGCAGTACTTC CSVEGRGAYEQYF TRBD2 TRBJ2-7 TRBV29-1 NA
TGTGCCAGCGGGGTCCTTAGCGGGAGGGAACAGTTCTTC CASGVLSGREQFF TRBD2 TRBJ2-1 TRBV6-5 NA
TGTGCCAGCAGCGCGGGGGGGGGAGGCTTCACTGAAGCTTTCTTT CASSAGGGGFTEAFF NA TRBJ1-1 TRBV5-4 few
TGTGCCAGCAGACGGACTAGCGGGGGCCTGTACGAGCAGTACTTC CASRRTSGGLYEQYF TRBD2 TRBJ2-7 TRBV7-2 NA
TGTGCCACCAGCGGGACAGGGGCCGGAAACACCATATATTTT CATSGTGAGNTIYF TRBD1 TRBJ1-3 TRBV24-1 NA
TGTGCCAGCAGCCCCTCCCCGGGACTAGCGGGTGAGCAGTTCTTC CASSPSPGLAGEQFF TRBD2 TRBJ2-1 TRBV4-2 once
TGCGCCAGCCAGTCGGGGACAAGAATTAACACTGAAGCTTTCTTT CASQSGTRINTEAFF NA TRBJ1-1 TRBV5-1 NA
TGTGCCTGGACGGCAGGAAACTATGGCTACACCTTC CAWTAGNYGYTF NA TRBJ1-2 TRBV30 NA
TGTGCCAGCAGCGCCCTACCCAGGGTCAACACAGATACGCAGTATTTT CASSALPRVNTDTQYF NA TRBJ2-3 TRBV9 NA
TGTGCCAGCCGACCCTACGGGGGCACTGAAGCTTTCTTT CASRPYGGTEAFF NA TRBJ1-1 TRBV27 NA
TGCGCCAGCAGCTTGGTTGGACCGCGGGGCGGTGGGGCTGAAGCTTTCTTT CASSLVGPRGGGAEAFF NA TRBJ1-1 TRBV5-1 NA
TGTGCCAGCAGCTTAGGACTAGCACGTAGCACAGATACGCAGTATTTT CASSLGLARSTDTQYF TRBD2 TRBJ2-3 TRBV7-3 NA
TGTGCCAGCAAGAGCAGGAAGAACACTGAAGCTTTCTTT CASKSRKNTEAFF NA TRBJ1-1 TRBV28 NA
TGTGCCTTCTCCCCCGGACTAGCGGGGGGAGAGACCCAGTACTTC CAFSPGLAGGETQYF TRBD2 TRBJ2-5 TRBV30 NA
TGTGCCAGCAGCCAGGGGGGGGCCGATAATCAGCCCCAGCATTTT CASSQGGADNQPQHF NA TRBJ1-5 TRBV4-2 once
TGCAGCACCGCGGCGGACCAAGAGACCCAGTACTTC CSTAADQETQYF NA TRBJ2-5 TRBV29-1 once
TGTGCCAGCAGCCCGACAGGGGGCCCTGGAAACACCATATATTTT CASSPTGGPGNTIYF TRBD1 TRBJ1-3 TRBV3-1/TRBV3-2 NA
TGCGCCAGCAGCAGCAGGGGGCGGGGTGAAAAACTGTTTTTT CASSSRGRGEKLFF TRBD1 TRBJ1-4 TRBV4-3 NA
TGTGCTAGTGGTTTGGCCCGGGGGGGCGGGAGGTTCGTTGATACGCAGTATTTT CASGLARGGGRFVDTQYF TRBD2 TRBJ2-3 TRBV12-5 NA
TGCGCCAGCAGCTTTCGGGAGGACACTGAAGCTTTCTTT CASSFREDTEAFF NA TRBJ1-1 TRBV5-1 NA
TGTGCCAGCAGCCCCCGGACAGGGGGCGCGGGGGAGCAGTACTTC CASSPRTGGAGEQYF TRBD1 TRBJ2-7 TRBV7-6 NA
TGTGCCACCGGGGGGGCTAGCGGGACCCTCACAGATACGCAGTATTTT CATGGASGTLTDTQYF TRBD2 TRBJ2-3 TRBV24-1 NA
TGTGCCACCAGTGAACCCCTATCGGAGCCTCTGGGCGAGCAGTACTTC CATSEPLSEPLGEQYF NA TRBJ2-7 TRBV24-1 NA
TGTGCCAGCAGCTACACCGGGACTAGCGGCAAGGAGACCCAGTACTTC CASSYTGTSGKETQYF TRBD2 TRBJ2-5 TRBV7-8 NA
TGTGCCTGGAGGGACAACAGGGGGCGTAGCAATCAGCCCCAGCATTTT CAWRDNRGRSNQPQHF TRBD1 TRBJ1-5 TRBV30 NA
TGTGCCAGCAGCCAAATCCACAGGGTGGGGGTTGAAGCTTTCTTT CASSQIHRVGVEAFF NA TRBJ1-1 TRBV6-5 NA
TGTGCCAGCAGTGAATACAGGGGTGGAGGCTACACCTTC CASSEYRGGGYTF TRBD1 TRBJ1-2 TRBV2 NA
TGTGCCAGCAGCCCACTGGGGGGGGAGACCCAGTACTTC CASSPLGGETQYF TRBD2 TRBJ2-5 TRBV7-3 once
TGTGCCAGCGGGGGACAGGGGTCCCACGAGCAGTACTTC CASGGQGSHEQYF TRBD1 TRBJ2-7 TRBV2 NA